This record concerns one TCR beta chain sequence. Its antigen remains unidentified. No much larger clone exists at a distance of one base, and base qualities are not known. These data are taken from a study of cytomegalovirus exposure and HLA in healthy donors (dated by TCRdb to 2017 to 2019). A note on the overall study: An earlier analysis of several hundred of the donors reported around 280 Gb of sequence data and around 120 million unique TCR beta sequences obtained from around 180 million T cells. Every repertoire in the discovery cohort had been generated on one and the same sequencing platform. In addition to the first cohort of roughly 670 subjects, a separate validation cohort of under 150 different subjects was used. The study used immunosequencing to profile the T cell repertoires of several hundred subjects and linked those repertoires to cytomegalovirus serostatus. Class I and class II HLA loci were covered by the typing at four-digit resolution. The study aimed to test whether cataloging public T cell receptors could reveal signatures of past pathogen exposure. Across some 400 genotyped donors of the cohort, an average of roughly 250,000 unique TCR beta nucleotide sequences per donor were sequenced, and roughly a sixth of those sequences were non-productive. In a later genetic analysis, genome-wide SNP genotypes for about three fifths of the roughly 670 donors were used, and that subset was treated as a discovery cohort. Of the roughly 430 genotyped donors, approximately 83% fell in the genetic ancestry cluster associated with self-reported Caucasian donors. Donor age, sex, ethnicity and CMV serostatus were compiled alongside the repertoire data. A later analysis re-examined previously published TCR beta repertoires from 600 to 700 donors and added high-resolution HLA genotyping to investigate patterns of TCR occurrence. Five DR-DQ haplotypes were treated as single units for association and clustering because of strong linkage in the cohort. An earlier analysis of 587 of the donors used high-throughput TCR beta sequencing to judge whether each TCR beta V gene segment behaved as functional or pseudogenic. High-throughput TCR immunosequencing, statistical association of individual TCRs with disease status, and machine learning were combined to predict cytomegalovirus infection status. In the later analysis, no new phenotypic data were used to find candidate immune exposures; instead, reliance was placed on TCR beta sequences and their occurrence across donors. An early release covering some 640 HLA-typed donors comprised 250 to 350 gigabases of sequencing data and around 85 million unique TCR sequences. Typing coverage varied by locus: about 629-640 donors for A, B, C, DRB1 and DQB1; roughly 520 for DQA1; approximately 610 for DPA1; approximately 490 for DPB1. Findings and caveats that apply to the study as a whole: A group of highly shared sequence variants was considered likely to be a technical artifact of the sequencing pipeline. Presence/absence analyses assumed roughly uniform sequencing depth across donors, an assumption that may not hold. Linkage disequilibrium might explain the correlated functional status among segregating V segments, but an unknown experimental factor could not be ruled out. In an earlier analysis of approximately 600 of the donors, most TCR beta V segments were observed in productive rearrangements about 90% or about 30% of the time, broadly matching IMGT annotations. A later genetic analysis reported fewer N-insertions in productive TCRs among donors in an Asian-associated ancestry cluster than the roughly 620-donor mean. A later analysis reported that several top co-occurrence clusters appeared linked to parvovirus B19, influenza, CMV and Epstein-Barr virus. Because HLA typing was missing for some donors at each locus, association tests included only the typed subset. Cytomegalovirus status was reported to be diagnosed by the classifier with high specificity and sensitivity in both the original and validation cohorts. A further reported finding was that TCR beta sequences accurately predicted the HLA-A and HLA-B alleles for most subjects in the first cohort. Most TCR sequences were seen in very few donors, while some public TCRs were found in many individuals. Three of the identified cytomegalovirus-associated TCR beta chains were confirmed in vitro to be specific for cytomegalovirus antigens. In this cohort, only TCR beta chains were sequenced, and detectable features were limited by the absence of alpha or paired-chain data. The authors suggested that the approach could potentially be generalized to other disease states and immunological phenotypes. Specific HLA alleles were associated with 18,000 or so TCR beta sequences at a false discovery rate of 0.05 in a later analysis. In a later analysis, most CMV-associated TCR beta chains were found to appear HLA-restricted, with HLA associations seemingly driven largely by CMV exposure. In a later analysis, TCR association rates were found to vary across HLA loci, with the most associated TCRs seen for DRB1 alleles and the fewest for HLA-C alleles. The 87-base-pair reads could not distinguish some IMGT-functional V segments, including TRBV6-2 and TRBV6-3, so those segments were excluded. V-gene and J-gene trimming of TCR beta chains was associated with a missense DCLRE1C variant in a later genetic analysis, and the association was replicated in an independent cohort. For the cohort, immune exposure information was limited to CMV serostatus. Strong co-occurrence of HLA alleles, especially DR and DQ, made assigning TCR associations to individual alleles difficult. Compared with equally common non-associated chains, HLA-associated TCR beta chains in a later analysis were more clonally expanded and had lower generation probabilities. In the study, some 160 TCR beta chains were listed as associated with cytomegalovirus. The earlier analysis of some 560 of the donors excluded around 17 rarely observed V segments, including chromosome 9 orphons, because counts were too low.

Trimming leaves V shorter by 4 bases and J shorter by 7 bases, with the junction holding 3 bases beyond the gene matches. The germline V gene (reference sequence) gives CDR1 as LNHDA and CDR2 as SQIVND. Taken from cysteine to phenylalanine, the CDR3 has 13 residues. The kept DNA is CDR3 alone, 39 bases in frame from the first base. The cohort was made up of 666 healthy bone marrow donors. At the time of sampling, all cohort members were nominally healthy, though unrecorded immune exposures were likely present. The donor was CMV seronegative and was included in the group of a few hundred seronegative cohort members. Each donor provided a peripheral blood sample, and peripheral blood mononuclear cells were used for TCR beta sequencing. The Qiagen DNeasy Blood Extraction Kit was used to extract genomic DNA from the blood cell samples. Preparation of the library involved the immunoSEQ multiplex PCR assay. For the multiplex PCR, a mixture combining 60 forward primers for TCR Vbeta segments and 13 reverse primers for TCR Jbeta segments was used. The CDR3 region of rearranged TCR beta genes was amplified from genomic DNA by a multiplex PCR assay. Amplified TCR beta libraries were sequenced as 87-base-pair reads on the Illumina HiSeq System. The paper's processing steps were these. Across the roughly 640 repertoires, a later analysis counted around 80 million unique TCR beta chains, around 11 million of which were shared by at least two donors. A nearest-neighbor algorithm error-corrected the raw reads and collapsed the reads into unique sequences, merging closely related sequences to remove PCR and sequencing errors. CDR3 sequences were aligned to IMGT reference sequences to assign V, D and J gene segments. For a sequence to be retained, a match of at least six nucleotides was required to both a V gene segment and a J gene segment. A rearrangement counted as productive if the CDR3 had no stop codons and remained in frame with V and J, and every other rearrangement counted as non-productive. Following IMGT convention, CDR3 was defined as the stretch from the second conserved V-encoded cysteine to the conserved J-encoded phenylalanine. The earlier analysis of about 610 of the donors excluded sequences that lacked an unambiguous match to a single V gene segment. In an earlier analysis of around 600 of the donors, V segments were called functional above 56.7% productive rearrangements and were called segregating when the between-donor standard deviation exceeded 5%. A statistical classification framework was built to diagnose cytomegalovirus status from the catalog of TCR beta chain sequences. In a later analysis, V and J genes were assigned by comparing TCR nucleotide sequences against IMGT/GENE-DB human TR gene sequences. In a later analysis, CDR3 sequences and most-parsimonious VDJ recombination scenarios were assigned using the TCRdist pipeline. In a later analysis, each TCR beta chain was defined by its CDR3 amino acid sequence together with its V-gene family, and reads lacking a unique V-gene family were excluded. In a later analysis, around 650 highly shared, low-generation-probability nucleotide sequences were removed to address suspected cross-contamination and a sequencing artifact. In a later analysis, a clonal expansion index for each public chain was calculated from normalized within-repertoire ranks of inferred template counts. Generation probabilities in a later analysis came from a VDJ recombination model fitted to out-of-frame rearrangements, and those results were checked against IGoR. In a later analysis, hypergeometric tests were used to score TCR-TCR, TCR-HLA and TCR-CMV co-occurrence, with a repertoire-size bias correction applied to TCR pairs. In a later analysis, false discovery rates were estimated by permuting HLA or CMV assignments 20 times. In a later analysis, co-occurring TCRs were grouped using DBSCAN, and TCRdist sequence similarity was added for clustering within HLA-allele-positive subsets. For co-occurrence clustering, repertoires with fewer than 30,000 or more than 120,000 public chains were excluded, along with four or five repertoires with anomalous nucleotide sharing. TCRdb retrieved this table from immuneACCESS and kept in-frame rearrangements only. Not all clones are present; in checked studies, unresolved V genes account for under half, and no reason is known for the remainder. That table is the source of V, J and clone size, and D and trimming were worked out from the DNA. The sample contains 50,000 to 65,000 clones, 82% of them found a single time. In total, the top ten clones hold around 2.9% of the sample.

Sequenced input: PBMCs. The clonotype originates from a woman aged 18-30 years in good health and CMV-seronegative. The V and J genes are TRBV19 and TRBJ1-4; 7 bases in between match TRBD1. The DNA sequence is as follows: TGTGCCAGTAGTAAAGGACAGGTTGAAAAACTGTTTTTT. Translated, it reads CASSKGQVEKLFF.